What follows are 32 T cell receptor beta chains derived from one specimen sequenced in a study of OX40 agonist ivuxolimab in advanced cancers. Clones were read by immunoSEQ multiplex PCR, and TCRdb kept only the in-frame ones, dropping some. The sample lists some 150,000 clones; just over 90% were seen once. The starting material was CD4+ or CD8+ T cells sorted from blood, obtained in a trial of the OX40 agonist ivuxolimab. Source of these receptors: an adult with an advanced solid tumor such as melanoma, head and neck, liver or kidney cancer.

The chain has TRBV6-5 and TRBJ2-1, with TRBD2 matching 8 bases. V shed 10 bases, J shed 8 bases, and the junction held 13 bases outside the gene matches. The germline CDR1 and CDR2 sequences are MNHEY and SVGAGI. This CDR3 region has 14 residues. CDR3 sequence (DNA): TGTGCCACCTCGCGGAGCGGGAGTAAAGATGAGCAGTTCTTC. Translating gives CATSRSGSKDEQFF.

The chain joins TRBV7-9 to TRBJ2-1, with a weak D call TRBD2 (6 bases). The V end lost 0 bases, the J end lost 10 bases, and 25 bases lay between the germline ends. CDR1 is SEHNR and CDR2 is FQNEAQ in the germline V gene (reference sequence). The CDR3 contains 18 residues. CDR3 residues: CASSLAPYSQAGPPEQFF. In DNA, the CDR3 is TGTGCCAGCAGCTTAGCCCCTTATTCTCAAGCGGGCCCCCCGGAGCAGTTCTTC.

The V call is TRBV7-9, the J call TRBJ2-3; D gene uncertain. V was cut by 10 bases and J by 1 base, with 18 bases left in between. The CDR3 extends over 15 amino acids. CDR1 and CDR2 (germline): SEHNR, FQNEAQ (reference sequence). The CDR3 DNA reads as TGTGCCAACATCCTCCTCTCTGGTGGCACAGATACGCAGTATTTT. Translated, it gives CANILLSGGTDTQYF.

The V and J genes are TRBV6-6 and TRBJ2-2, with 8 positions matching TRBD2. The germline gives CDR1 MNHNY, CDR2 SVGAGI (reference sequence). The J segment lost 4 bases and the V segment lost 3 bases, leaving 7 bases of the junction unmatched. The CDR3 consists of 16 residues. CDR3 loop: CASSYRVAGSTGELFF. In DNA form, the CDR3 reads TGTGCCAGCAGTTATCGCGTAGCGGGAAGCACCGGGGAGCTGTTTTTT.

V and J are TRBV11-2 and TRBJ1-4; 12 bases line up with TRBD1. The CDR3 sequence is 19 residues long. Germline values: CDR1 SGHAT, CDR2 FQNNGV. Trimming at V came to 5 bases and at J to 0 bases, leaving 10 bases not matched to a gene. The CDR3 spells CASSPRVGQGAPTNEKLFF. As DNA, the CDR3 is TGTGCCAGCAGCCCTAGGGTGGGACAGGGGGCCCCAACTAATGAAAAACTGTTTTTT.

The rearrangement links TRBV6-1 to TRBJ1-2, with D maybe TRBD1 (5 bases). V was pared by 1 base and J by 12 bases, with 15 bases between. Germline V gene sequence: CDR1 MNHNS, CDR2 SASEGT. The length of the CDR3 is 13 residues. CDR3 DNA: TGTGCCAGCAGTGAAGTCGCGGAAAGAGGGGACACCTTC. The encoded protein is CASSEVAERGDTF.

Only one count was recorded for this clone. The chain carries TRBV27 and TRBJ1-1; D gene unclear. Germline lookup yields CDR1 MNHEY and CDR2 SMNVEV (reference sequence). The germline V and J ends were trimmed by 7 bases and 3 bases, with 12 bases remaining between them. This CDR3 spans 13 amino acids. The chain's CDR3 is CASKTRVDTEAFF. The CDR3 DNA is TGTGCCAGCAAGACAAGGGTTGACACTGAAGCTTTCTTT.

This chain connects TRBV19 to TRBJ1-5; 7 bases line up with TRBD1. Trimming at V came to 7 bases and at J to 4 bases, leaving 7 bases not matched to a gene. This CDR3 contains 14 residues. Germline loops: CDR1 LNHDA, CDR2 SQIVND (reference sequence). The CDR3, as DNA: TGTGCCAGTACCTCCGACAGGGCAAATCAGCCCCAGCATTTT. Its translation: CASTSDRANQPQHF.

This chain connects TRBV5-1 to TRBJ2-2; D is undetermined. The V gene's germline CDR1 is SGHRS and CDR2 YFSETQ. The CDR3 totals 15 residues. The V and J ends lost 0 bases and 0 bases respectively, with 6 bases between them. CDR3 protein: CASSLGHPNTGELFF. In nucleotides, the CDR3 is TGCGCCAGCAGCTTGGGACACCCGAACACCGGGGAGCTGTTTTTT. The whole variable domain, remainder taken from reference TRBV5-1 and TRBJ2-2, is KAGVTQTPRYLIKTRGQQVTLSCSPISGHRSVSWYQQTPGQGLQFLFEYFSETQRNKGNFPGRFSGRQFSNSRSEMNVSTLELGDSALYLCASSLGHPNTGELFFGEGSRLTVL.

This clone was detected once. This sequence joins TRBV15 and TRBJ1-6, with D possibly TRBD1 on 6 matching bases. The V end lost 1 base, the J end lost 5 bases, and 18 bases lay between the germline ends. Looked up from germline, CDR1 is LNHNV and CDR2 is YYDKDF (reference sequence). This CDR3 is built from 18 residues. CDR3 nucleotides: TGTGCCACCAGCAGAGCCTTGCCGGGGGCGAATGATAATTCACCCCTCCACTTT. It yields the protein CATSRALPGANDNSPLHF.

V is TRBV5-1 and J is TRBJ1-4, with TRBD1 identical over 8 bases. This CDR3 comprises 15 residues. CDR1 and CDR2 (germline): SGHRS, YFSETQ. The V gene end was trimmed by 3 bases and the J gene end by 7 bases; junction bases not matched to a gene: 8. In DNA, the CDR3 is TGCGCCAGCAGCTCTCAGGGGGCGAAAGGTGAAAAACTGTTTTTT. It translates to CASSSQGAKGEKLFF.

The V and J genes are TRBV7-3 and TRBJ1-2; possibly TRBD1 for D (5 bases). The CDR3 has 13 amino acids. With 5 bases removed from V and 8 bases from J, the gap between germline ends came to 15 bases. The V gene's germline CDR1 is SGHTA and CDR2 FQGTGA. For the CDR3, the DNA is TGTGCCAGCAGCCTCCCGGGGGTTCCGGGCTACACCTTC. It encodes CASSLPGVPGYTF.

The CDR3 is CASSLERWDYGYTF. The CDR3 DNA sequence: TGTGCCAGCAGCTTAGAGCGCTGGGACTATGGCTACACCTTC. This chain connects TRBV7-3 to TRBJ1-2; no definite D call. The V gene's germline CDR1 is SGHTA and CDR2 FQGTGA. The CDR3 runs 14 residues. Trimming pared 2 bases from V and 3 bases from J, leaving 10 bases between.

The V call is TRBV5-4, the J call TRBJ1-2; 7 bases line up with TRBD1. The CDR3 sequence is 14 residues long. V lost 4 bases and J lost 4; bases outside the gene matches: 7. Germline CDR1 and CDR2: SGHNT and YYREEE (reference sequence). CDR3 bases: TGTGCCAGCAGCGTGACAGGGAACGTCTATGGCTACACCTTC. Translation: CASSVTGNVYGYTF.

This clone was seen once. The chain has TRBV30 and TRBJ1-4; TRBD1 is a possible D gene (5 bases). Per the germline V gene, CDR1 is GTSNPN and CDR2 is SVGIG (reference sequence). The CDR3 is made up of 15 amino acids. V was shortened by 5 bases and J by 7 bases, with 20 bases between the two germline ends. The CDR3 DNA reads TGTGCCTGGGGGGCGGGGCGGTCTGGATTTGAAAAACTGTTTTTT. It is translated as CAWGAGRSGFEKLFF.

The genes are TRBV28 and TRBJ2-5, with 12 bases fitting TRBD1. J lost 4 bases, V lost 6 bases, and 6 bases had no gene match. CDR1 and CDR2 (germline): MDHEN, SYDVKM. CDR3 length: 15 residues. The CDR3 DNA follows: TGTGCCAGCAGGGCGGGACAGGGGGCGAGAGAGACCCAGTACTTC. This sequence encodes CASRAGQGARETQYF.

This chain uses TRBV27 with TRBJ1-1; 8 bases are a match to TRBD1. V trimming: 5 bases; J trimming: 1 base; junction bases outside the gene matches: 6. The germline V gene has CDR1 MNHEY and CDR2 SMNVEV (reference sequence). The CDR3 totals 15 residues. The CDR3 sequence: CASSLVQGGNTEAFF. CDR3 nucleotides: TGTGCCAGCAGTCTCGTACAGGGGGGGAACACTGAAGCTTTCTTT.

V usage is TRBV5-1 and J usage is TRBJ1-1; TRBD1 aligns across 7 bases. The CDR3 totals 16 residues. V gave up 4 bases and J gave up 2 bases; unmatched junction bases: 11. The germline V gene has CDR1 SGHRS and CDR2 YFSETQ. CDR3: CASSRRQGGPNTEAFF. CDR3 nucleotide sequence: TGCGCCAGCAGCAGACGACAGGGTGGTCCAAACACTGAAGCTTTCTTT.

The chain carries TRBV6-1 and TRBJ2-7; 9 bases align to TRBD2. CDR1 is MNHNS and CDR2 is SASEGT in the germline V gene. With V trimmed by 7 bases and J by 5 bases, 9 bases remained unmatched. CDR3 length: 14 residues. The CDR3 coding sequence is TGTGCCAGCACTACTGTAGCGGGAGTTCACGAGCAGTACTTC. Protein product: CASTTVAGVHEQYF.

The CDR3 sequence is CASSVKQLSTDTQYF. The CDR3 DNA follows: TGTGCCAGCAGCGTGAAACAGCTGAGCACAGATACGCAGTATTTT. V usage is TRBV9 and J usage is TRBJ2-3, with no clear D. The CDR3 totals 15 residues. The germline gives CDR1 SGDLS, CDR2 YYNGEE. V shed 2 bases and J shed 0 bases, with 10 bases lying between them.

CDR3 residues: CASRTGPYSNQPQHF. Here the CDR3 DNA reads TGTGCCAGCAGGACAGGACCTTATAGCAATCAGCCCCAGCATTTT. The V gene is TRBV27, the J gene TRBJ1-5, with D possibly matching TRBD1 (6 bases). Looked up from germline, CDR1 is MNHEY and CDR2 is SMNVEV (reference sequence). The CDR3 consists of 15 residues. Trimming stripped 6 bases from V and 0 bases from J, with 12 bases between.

The rearrangement links TRBV27 to TRBJ2-3; D gene uncertain. V was clipped by 6 bases and J by 2 bases, with 6 bases between them. Germline values: CDR1 MNHEY, CDR2 SMNVEV (reference sequence). The CDR3 has 12 residues. The CDR3 coding sequence is TGTGCCAGCAGGGAAACCACAGATACGCAGTATTTT. Amino acids: CASRETTDTQYF.

The chain employs TRBV6-5 and TRBJ2-3, with 7 nucleotides matching TRBD1. The J segment lost 5 bases and the V segment lost 9 bases, leaving 8 bases of the junction unmatched. Germline CDR1 reads MNHEY; CDR2 reads SVGAGI. The CDR3 runs to 13 residues. CDR3 protein: CASRDSSRDTQYF. Written as DNA, the CDR3 is TGTGCCAGTCGGGACAGTTCCCGAGATACGCAGTATTTT.

The chain recombines TRBV28 with TRBJ1-5; TRBD1 aligns across 7 bases. Germline V gene data show CDR1 as MDHEN and CDR2 as SYDVKM. CDR3 length: 15 residues. Losses at the gene ends were 6 bases for V and 7 bases for J; bases not matched to a gene: 12. The CDR3 reads CASSPDRVNNQPQHF. In DNA, the CDR3 is TGTGCCAGCAGCCCCGACAGGGTAAATAACCAGCCCCAGCATTTT.

The V gene is TRBV12-5, the J gene TRBJ1-5; no clear D. From germline, CDR1 is LGHNT and CDR2 FRNRAP. The length of the CDR3 is 11 residues. Trimming removed 6 bases from V and 4 bases from J, with 4 bases in between. CDR3 nucleotides: TGTGCTAGTGGACCAAATCAGCCCCAGCATTTT. Protein product: CASGPNQPQHF. The whole variable domain, remainder taken from reference TRBV12-5 and TRBJ1-5, is DARVTQTPRHKVTEMGQEVTMRCQPILGHNTVFWYRQTMMQGLELLAYFRNRAPLDDSGMPKDRFSAEMPDATLATLKIQPSEPRDSAVYFCASGPNQPQHFGDGTRLSIL.

The gene calls are TRBV11-2 and TRBJ2-2; D possibly matches TRBD1 or TRBD2 (5 bases each). V shed 6 bases and J shed 4 bases, with 21 bases lying between them. In germline, CDR1 is SGHAT, CDR2 FQNNGV. The CDR3 has 17 amino acids. The CDR3: CASRVPGYRDPTGELFF. The CDR3 region has the DNA TGTGCCAGCAGGGTCCCCGGGTATAGGGACCCCACCGGGGAGCTGTTTTTT. Full variable domain (outside the CDR3, taken from reference TRBV11-2 and TRBJ2-2): EAGVAQSPRYKIIEKRQSVAFWCNPISGHATLYWYQQILGQGPKLLIQFQNNGVVDDSQLPKDRFSAERLKGVDSTLKIQPAKLEDSAVYLCASRVPGYRDPTGELFFGEGSRLTVL.

The chain uses TRBV28 and TRBJ1-5; TRBD1 agrees at 8 bases. J gave up 1 base and V 2 bases, and 4 bases lay outside the gene matches. This CDR3 is built from 16 residues. Per the germline V gene, CDR1 is MDHEN and CDR2 is SYDVKM. CDR3 in amino acids: CASSLSPGGSNQPQHF. The CDR3 nucleotides are TGTGCCAGCAGTTTAAGTCCAGGGGGCAGCAATCAGCCCCAGCATTTT.

In its sample, this clone was seen once. The V gene is TRBV4-3, the J gene TRBJ1-4, with 10 bases that match TRBD1. With V trimmed by 6 bases and J by 5 bases, 3 bases remained unmatched. The germline V gene has CDR1 LGHNA and CDR2 YSLEER. CDR3 size: 14 residues. CDR3 bases: TGCGCCAGCAGTCCGGGACAGGGGAATGAAAAACTGTTTTTT. This encodes CASSPGQGNEKLFF.

The genes are TRBV7-9 and TRBJ2-6, with D possibly being TRBD1 (6 bases). V was cut by 2 bases and J by 2 bases, with 10 bases left in between. The CDR3 extends over 16 amino acids. In germline, CDR1 is SEHNR, CDR2 FQNEAQ (reference sequence). The CDR3: CASSLSPGAGANVLTF. CDR3 nucleotide sequence: TGTGCCAGCAGCTTAAGCCCAGGGGCTGGGGCCAACGTCCTGACTTTC.

CDR3 DNA sequence: TGTGCCAGCAGCTTAGCGGACAGGGGGTACACTGAAGCTTTCTTT. Amino acids: CASSLADRGYTEAFF. This sequence joins TRBV7-9 and TRBJ1-1, with TRBD1 matching 10 bases. Germline-derived CDR1 and CDR2 are SEHNR and FQNEAQ (reference sequence). The ends lost 0 bases at V and 3 bases at J; junction bases unmatched: 1. CDR3 length: 15 residues.

This chain uses TRBV11-2 with TRBJ2-3; D might be TRBD1 or TRBD2, each matching 5 bases. With 2 bases removed from V and 1 base from J, the gap between germline ends came to 13 bases. The CDR3 totals 16 residues. CDR1 is SGHAT and CDR2 is FQNNGV in the germline V gene. CDR3 bases: TGTGCCAGCAGCTTAACTCCGGGGCATCGCACAGATACGCAGTATTTT. Amino acids: CASSLTPGHRTDTQYF. Together with reference TRBV11-2 and TRBJ2-3, the CDR3 gives the full variable domain: EAGVAQSPRYKIIEKRQSVAFWCNPISGHATLYWYQQILGQGPKLLIQFQNNGVVDDSQLPKDRFSAERLKGVDSTLKIQPAKLEDSAVYLCASSLTPGHRTDTQYFGPGTRLTVL.

V gene TRBV7-9 combines with J gene TRBJ2-1; TRBD2 agrees at 15 bases. The V gene end was trimmed by 3 bases and the J gene end by 0 bases; junction bases not matched to a gene: 3. Germline CDR1 reads SEHNR; CDR2 reads FQNEAQ (reference sequence). This CDR3 contains 18 residues. CDR3 residues: CASSFSGLAGGSYNEQFF. DNA for the CDR3: TGTGCCAGCAGCTTCTCGGGACTAGCGGGAGGCTCCTACAATGAGCAGTTCTTC.